A single sample is the source of the 28 T cell receptor beta chains below, sequenced in a study of blood T cell repertoires in COVID-19. The assay was immunoSEQ multiplex PCR, and TCRdb's table has in-frame clones only and misses some. Among 200,000 to 250,000 clones listed, 80% to 90% were seen once. The sample taken for sequencing was PBMCs or T cells enriched from blood (not recorded which). The receptor set was obtained from a young woman in a cohort exposed to, infected with or recovered from COVID-19 (not recorded which).

The J gene is TRBJ2-7, the V gene TRBV18; 8 bases agree with TRBD1. This CDR3 is 15 amino acids long. Germline values: CDR1 KGHSH, CDR2 LQKENI. J gave up 6 bases and V 2 bases, and 9 bases lay outside the gene matches. CDR3 sequence reads: CASSPAAGGWGEQYF. The CDR3, as DNA: TGTGCCAGCTCACCAGCGGCAGGGGGCTGGGGCGAGCAGTACTTC.

This clone was detected only once. This chain links TRBV28 with TRBJ2-7, with TRBD1 as a possible D gene (6 bases). CDR1 and CDR2 (germline): MDHEN, SYDVKM. V shed 3 bases and J shed 1 base, with 7 bases lying between them. This CDR3 spans 13 amino acids. CDR3 residues: CASSFGQSYEQYF. DNA for the CDR3: TGTGCCAGCAGTTTCGGACAGTCCTACGAGCAGTACTTC.

V is TRBV24-1 and J is TRBJ2-7; D gene ambiguous. CDR1 and CDR2 (germline): KGHDR, SFDVKD. The ends were cut back, 4 bases at V and 1 base at J, with 7 bases in the middle. The CDR3 is 13 residues long. CDR3 nucleotide sequence: TGTGCCACCAGTGACTGGCAGTCCTACGAGCAGTACTTC. It translates to CATSDWQSYEQYF.

The CDR3 sequence is CASSYSGGGDTGELFF. The DNA of the CDR3 is TGTGCCAGCAGTTACTCTGGGGGAGGGGACACCGGGGAGCTGTTTTTT. The chain combines TRBV6-5 with TRBJ2-2, with 7 bases that match TRBD2. Per germline, CDR1 MNHEY and CDR2 SVGAGI. The J segment lost 3 bases and the V segment lost 0 bases, leaving 4 bases of the junction unmatched. The CDR3 totals 16 residues.

The chain has TRBV5-4 and TRBJ2-7; a weak D match, TRBD2 (6 bases). Trimming removed 0 bases at V and 2 bases at J, with 15 bases between. Germline loops: CDR1 SGHNT, CDR2 YYREEE (reference sequence). CDR3 length equals 16 residues. CDR3 residues: CASSLVVAAGTYEQYF. In nucleotides, the CDR3 is TGTGCCAGCAGCTTGGTCGTCGCGGCGGGGACCTACGAGCAGTACTTC.

This chain joins TRBV5-1 and TRBJ2-7; TRBD2 might be the D (5 bases). The V end lost 2 bases, the J end lost 4 bases, and 7 bases lay between the germline ends. The CDR3 consists of 12 residues. Germline V gives CDR1 SGHRS, CDR2 YFSETQ. The CDR3 loop is CASSFGEYEQYF. CDR3 coding DNA: TGCGCCAGCAGCTTCGGGGAGTACGAGCAGTACTTC. Full variable domain (missing parts from reference TRBV5-1 and TRBJ2-7): KAGVTQTPRYLIKTRGQQVTLSCSPISGHRSVSWYQQTPGQGLQFLFEYFSETQRNKGNFPGRFSGRQFSNSRSEMNVSTLELGDSALYLCASSFGEYEQYFGPGTRLTVT.

In DNA form, the CDR3 reads TGTGCCAGCAGCTTGGACAGTAACCACGAGCAGTACTTC. Residues: CASSLDSNHEQYF. V and J are TRBV7-8 and TRBJ2-7, with D perhaps TRBD1 (6 bases). V was trimmed by 3 bases and J by 5 bases, leaving 11 bases between them. The CDR3 consists of 13 residues. The germline CDR1 and CDR2 sequences are SGHVS and FQNEAQ.

This chain joins TRBV30 and TRBJ1-6; no clear D. The germline gives CDR1 GTSNPN, CDR2 SVGIG (reference sequence). V lost 1 base, J lost 5 bases, and 6 bases lay in between. The CDR3 consists of 13 residues. The chain's CDR3 is CAWSDRDNSPLHF. DNA for the CDR3: TGTGCCTGGAGTGACCGGGATAATTCACCCCTCCACTTT.

The V gene is TRBV2, the J gene TRBJ1-5, with 7 bases fitting TRBD1. The CDR3 totals 15 residues. Germline trimming cut 8 bases from V and 4 bases from J; bases unmatched to any gene: 11. CDR1 is SNHLY and CDR2 is FYNNEI in the germline V gene. CDR3 nucleotide sequence: TGTGCCAGCGCGACATGGACAGGAGAGAATCAGCCCCAGCATTTT. Amino acids: CASATWTGENQPQHF.

The chain carries TRBV5-1 and TRBJ1-4; 8 bases align to TRBD1. The germline V gene has CDR1 SGHRS and CDR2 YFSETQ. The CDR3 length is 16 residues. Trimming at V came to 4 bases and at J to 6 bases, leaving 11 bases not matched to a gene. CDR3 nucleotide sequence: TGCGCCAGCAGCGAGGGGACAGGCCTTAGTTATGAAAAACTGTTTTTT. Amino acids: CASSEGTGLSYEKLFF.

The rearrangement joins TRBV11-2 to TRBJ2-2; 9 nucleotides agree with TRBD2. V gave up 8 bases and J gave up 4 bases; unmatched junction bases: 11. The CDR3 contains 16 residues. CDR1 SGHAT and CDR2 FQNNGV come from the germline V gene. The chain's CDR3 is CASASDIAGVTGELFF. The CDR3 nucleotides read TGTGCCAGCGCCTCAGATATAGCGGGGGTCACCGGGGAGCTGTTTTTT.

The chain couples TRBV9 to TRBJ2-3; perhaps TRBD2 as D (6 bases). Trimming removed 6 bases at V and 2 bases at J, with 19 bases between. This CDR3 has 16 amino acids. Germline lookup yields CDR1 SGDLS and CDR2 YYNGEE. The CDR3 loop is CASTPSLRELTDTQYF. The CDR3 coding sequence is TGTGCCAGCACCCCTAGCTTACGGGAGCTCACAGATACGCAGTATTTT. Full variable domain (rest looked up from reference TRBV9 and TRBJ2-3): DSGVTQTPKHLITATGQRVTLRCSPRSGDLSVYWYQQSLDQGLQFLIQYYNGEERAKGNILERFSAQQFPDLHSELNLSSLELGDSALYFCASTPSLRELTDTQYFGPGTRLTVL.

This clone has just one count. The chain combines TRBV28 with TRBJ2-7, with TRBD1 identical over 9 bases. Trimming took 1 base from V and 1 from J; bases not matched to a gene: 5. Germline-derived CDR1 and CDR2 are MDHEN and SYDVKM. This CDR3 is built from 16 residues. The CDR3 region has the DNA TGTGCCAGCAGTTTATCCGGGACAGGGACTTCCTACGAGCAGTACTTC. Translated, it gives CASSLSGTGTSYEQYF.

The chain couples TRBV30 to TRBJ2-1; D might be TRBD2 (6 bases). The CDR3 extends over 15 amino acids. Germline V lookup: CDR1 GTSNPN, CDR2 SVGIG (reference sequence). V dropped 5 bases and J dropped 5 bases, with 19 bases sitting between them. The CDR3 DNA reads as TGTGCCTGGGAGAGCTTGGGACTCGCTAACAATGAGCAGTTCTTC. Its protein is CAWESLGLANNEQFF.

To note about this clone: This same CDR3 is encoded by further DNA sequences in the sample. The chain carries TRBV19 and TRBJ1-3, with D unclear. Per germline, CDR1 LNHDA and CDR2 SQIVND (reference sequence). V was clipped by 5 bases and J by 2 bases, with 7 bases between them. The CDR3 loop spans 13 amino acids. The CDR3 bases are TGTGCCAGTAGTTCGGTTACTGGAAACACCATATATTTT. The encoded protein is CASSSVTGNTIYF.

In nucleotides, the CDR3 is TGCGCCAGCAGTAGATCCTTTTTGGGACAGGGAGAAGAAAAACTGTTTTTT. It encodes CASSRSFLGQGEEKLFF. The V and J genes are TRBV5-1 and TRBJ1-4; 9 bases match TRBD1. V gave up 5 bases and J gave up 8 bases; unmatched junction bases: 16. This CDR3 spans 17 amino acids. CDR1 SGHRS and CDR2 YFSETQ come from the germline V gene.

The chain couples TRBV10-2 to TRBJ1-5; TRBD1 might be the D (5 bases). Germline lookup yields CDR1 WSHSY and CDR2 SAAADI. Trimming removed 4 bases from V and 7 bases from J, with 17 bases in between. This CDR3 has 15 amino acids. The DNA for the CDR3 is TGCGCCAGCAGTGGAGAGGGGACTCCGGGGCAGCCCCAGCATTTT. Protein: CASSGEGTPGQPQHF.

The V and J genes are TRBV3-1 (or the pseudogene TRBV3-2) and TRBJ1-2; possibly TRBD1 for D (5 bases). CDR1 LGHDT and CDR2 YNNKEL come from the germline V gene (reference sequence). V dropped 0 bases and J dropped 6 bases, with 11 bases sitting between them. The CDR3 contains 14 residues. DNA of the CDR3: TGTGCCAGCAGCCAAGATTCAGGGATCCATGGCTACACCTTC. Amino acids: CASSQDSGIHGYTF.

The V call is TRBV5-1, the J call TRBJ2-5; D is perhaps TRBD2 (6 bases). CDR1 is SGHRS and CDR2 is YFSETQ in the germline V gene. Trimming removed 3 bases from V and 1 base from J, with 13 bases in between. The CDR3 loop spans 15 amino acids. Here the CDR3 DNA reads TGCGCCAGCAGCTCGGATCCGGGACTCCAAGAGACCCAGTACTTC. Translating it yields CASSSDPGLQETQYF.

Here the CDR3 reads CASSLRSNWGDSPLHF. DNA for the CDR3: TGTGCCAGCAGTTTAAGGTCTAATTGGGGGGACTCACCCCTCCACTTT. This chain links TRBV27 with TRBJ1-6, with TRBD1 as a possible D gene (5 bases). The CDR3 consists of 16 residues. The germline V gene encodes CDR1 MNHEY and CDR2 SMNVEV (reference sequence). Trimming pared 2 bases from V and 10 bases from J, leaving 18 bases between.

The chain combines TRBV5-1 with TRBJ1-5, with a possible D match to TRBD1 (5 bases). The CDR3 is 17 amino acids. CDR1 SGHRS and CDR2 YFSETQ come from the germline V gene. V lost 4 bases, J lost 4 bases, and 21 bases lay in between. CDR3 residues: CASSPKGTGGENQPQHF. The CDR3 DNA reads TGCGCCAGCAGCCCTAAGGGCACAGGAGGGGAGAATCAGCCCCAGCATTTT.

This chain joins TRBV11-1 and TRBJ1-1; D unclear. The CDR3 runs to 12 residues. Looked up from germline, CDR1 is SGHAT and CDR2 is FQDESV (reference sequence). V was shortened by 5 bases and J by 6 bases, with 10 bases between the two germline ends. The CDR3: CASSPGRAEAFF. CDR3 nucleotides: TGTGCCAGCAGCCCGGGGAGGGCTGAAGCTTTCTTT.

The chain is built from TRBV11-3 and TRBJ1-2, with 7 nucleotides matching TRBD1. The junction had 7 bases not matched to a gene; V was cut back by 4 bases and J by 2 bases. Germline V gives CDR1 SGHNT, CDR2 YENEEA. The CDR3 is made up of 15 amino acids. DNA of the CDR3: TGTGCCAGCAGCTCCAGGGGGGTAGGCAACTATGGCTACACCTTC. The encoded protein is CASSSRGVGNYGYTF.

The chain carries TRBV7-8 and TRBJ1-1; D ambiguous. V gave up 2 bases and J gave up 2 bases, with 15 bases separating them. This CDR3 has 16 residues. Germline CDR1 SGHVS, CDR2 FQNEAQ. DNA for the CDR3: TGTGCCAGCAGCTTATGGAGTCTAGAAGATAACACTGAAGCTTTCTTT. It encodes CASSLWSLEDNTEAFF.

The DNA of the CDR3 is TGCGCCAGCAGCCTAGCGGGGGGGCCCGGGGAGCTGTTTTTT. Its translation is CASSLAGGPGELFF. This chain joins TRBV5-1 and TRBJ2-2; 12 bases align to TRBD2. Trimming cost V 4 bases and J 6 bases; bases outside gene matches: 1. Germline CDR1 and CDR2: SGHRS and YFSETQ. This CDR3 is built from 14 residues.

CDR3: CASSLDRVNTGELFF. CDR3 bases: TGTGCCAGCAGCCTCGACAGGGTGAACACCGGGGAGCTGTTTTTT. The V call is TRBV6-5, the J call TRBJ2-2; 7 nucleotides line up with TRBD1. CDR1 and CDR2 (germline): MNHEY, SVGAGI. With 6 bases clipped from V and 1 base from J, the junction kept 5 bases outside the gene matches. CDR3 length equals 15 residues.

This clone has a handful of counts. CDR3 protein: CASSQDWSVRDYGYTF. DNA of the CDR3: TGTGCCAGCAGCCAAGATTGGTCAGTCAGGGACTATGGCTACACCTTC. The genes are TRBV4-2 and TRBJ1-2; possible D gene TRBD1, 5 bases. Germline CDR1 reads LGHNA; CDR2 reads YNFKEQ. CDR3 size: 16 residues. V was cut by 0 bases and J by 3 bases, with 14 bases left in between.

This clone has only one observation. This rearrangement joins TRBV25-1 to TRBJ1-1, with TRBD1 identical over 7 bases. The CDR3 is made up of 15 amino acids. Germline CDR1 and CDR2: MGHDK and SYGVNS. J lost 4 bases, V lost 1 base, and 6 bases had no gene match. The CDR3 reads CASSESGTGVTEAFF. Written as DNA, the CDR3 is TGTGCCAGCAGTGAATCGGGAACAGGGGTCACTGAAGCTTTCTTT.